This T cell receptor beta chain appears in the sequencing data of a study of blood T cells in healthy people across ages. Findings and caveats of the study: Both naive CD4+ cell counts and diversity were greater in long-lived donors than in aged donors.

This clonotype showed up just a few times. Its antigen is undetermined. It was with a sample-barcoded 5' primer and a J-beta primer mix that a second PCR of roughly 7 to 12 cycles was run. TCRdb called the 5' RACE reads again in MiXCR, with one record for every CDR3 protein. The table has hundreds of thousands of distinct CDR3 sequences, 49% seen once. The total RNA that was extracted per sample amounted to at least 5 micrograms. This CDR3 region has 15 residues. Germline V CDR1 and CDR2: SEHNR, FQNEAQ (reference sequence). J lost 1 base, V lost 6 bases, and 7 bases had no gene match. The clonotype comes from a woman aged 55-75 years in good health. V gene TRBV7-9 combines with J gene TRBJ2-7, with 9 bases lining up with TRBD2. Input material: blood. CDR3 sequence: CASRTLAGASYEQYF. The CDR3 DNA reads as TGTGCCAGCAGAACATTAGCGGGGGCATCCTACGAGCAGTACTTC.